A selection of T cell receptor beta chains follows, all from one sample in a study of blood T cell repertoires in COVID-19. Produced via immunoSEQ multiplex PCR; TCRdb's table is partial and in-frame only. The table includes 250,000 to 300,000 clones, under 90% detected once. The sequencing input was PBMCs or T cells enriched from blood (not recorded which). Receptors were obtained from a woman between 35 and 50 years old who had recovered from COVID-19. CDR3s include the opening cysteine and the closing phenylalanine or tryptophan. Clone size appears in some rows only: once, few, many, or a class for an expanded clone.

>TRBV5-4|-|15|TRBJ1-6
CASSLTRGNNSPLHF
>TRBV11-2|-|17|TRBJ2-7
CASSLDRASGKVNEQYF
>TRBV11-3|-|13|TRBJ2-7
CASSSVRGFEQYF
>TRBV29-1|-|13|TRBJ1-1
CSVGRLMLQEAFF
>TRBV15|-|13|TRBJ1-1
CATSLLINTEAFF
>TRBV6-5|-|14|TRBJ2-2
CASWYRGNTGELFF
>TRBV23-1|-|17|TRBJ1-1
CARVSPSGWQKNTEAFF
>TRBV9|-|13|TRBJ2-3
CATGAGGVDTQYF
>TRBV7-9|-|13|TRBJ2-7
CASSLVPLDEQYF
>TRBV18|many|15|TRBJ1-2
CASSPGTEFNYGYTF
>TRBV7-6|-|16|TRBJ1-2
CASSPGWRPSNYGYTF
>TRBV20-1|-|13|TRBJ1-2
CSASAQWIYGYTF
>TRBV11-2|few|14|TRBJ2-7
CASSLEGGVYEQYF
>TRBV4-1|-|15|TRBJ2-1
CASSRTSGSYNEQFF
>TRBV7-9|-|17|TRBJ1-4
CASSLMGSAATNEKLFF
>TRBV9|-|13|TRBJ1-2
CASTMTGNYGYTF
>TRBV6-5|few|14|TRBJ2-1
CASSSGGSYNEQFF
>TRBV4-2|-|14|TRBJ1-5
CASSQAGSNQPQHF
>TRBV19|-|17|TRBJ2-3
CASSLRDSPRNWDTQYF
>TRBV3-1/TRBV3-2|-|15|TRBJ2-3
CASSHGGGATDTQCF
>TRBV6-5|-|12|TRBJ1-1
CASSKRDREAFF
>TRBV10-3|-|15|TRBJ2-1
CAISDSGSSYNEQFF
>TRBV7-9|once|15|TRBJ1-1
CASSPRTGGNTEAFF